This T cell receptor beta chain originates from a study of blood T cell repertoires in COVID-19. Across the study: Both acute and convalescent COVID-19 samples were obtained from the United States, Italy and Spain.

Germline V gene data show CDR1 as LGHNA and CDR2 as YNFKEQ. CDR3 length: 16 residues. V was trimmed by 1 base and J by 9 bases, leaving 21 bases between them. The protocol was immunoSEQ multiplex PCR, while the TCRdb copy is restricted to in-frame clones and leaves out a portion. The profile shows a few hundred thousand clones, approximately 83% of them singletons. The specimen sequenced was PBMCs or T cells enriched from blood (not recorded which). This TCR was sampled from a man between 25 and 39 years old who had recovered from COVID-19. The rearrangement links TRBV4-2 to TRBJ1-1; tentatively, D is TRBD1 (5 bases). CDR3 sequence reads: CASSQANIDRESKAFF. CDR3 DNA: TGTGCCAGCAGCCAAGCTAATATCGACAGAGAGTCAAAAGCTTTCTTT.